The next 30 T cell receptor beta chains were all read from a single sample in a study of T-cell memory formation after mild COVID-19. TCRdb re-derived calls from the 5' RACE reads in MiXCR, one entry per CDR3 protein. The repertoire holds over 450,000 distinct CDR3 sequences, with just over 20% as singletons. The sequenced sample was PBMCs or a T cell subset sorted from them (not recorded which). The source is an adult woman who had mild COVID-19 (a few samples of this study predate the infection). Cell type and time point are not known.

The chain recombines TRBV10-3 with TRBJ2-5; TRBD2 agrees at 8 bases. From germline, CDR1 is ENHRY and CDR2 SYGVKD. The CDR3 has 13 residues. Trimming removed 7 bases from V and 5 bases from J; junction bases left unmatched: 6. CDR3 region: CAITGRGGETQYF. The CDR3 DNA reads as TGTGCCATCACCGGGAGGGGAGGGGAGACCCAGTACTTC.

The genes are TRBV30 and TRBJ2-3; 8 bases are a match to TRBD1. The germline V gene has CDR1 GTSNPN and CDR2 SVGIG (reference sequence). J lost 6 bases, V lost 5 bases, and 10 bases had no gene match. This CDR3 has 14 residues. The CDR3: CAWSIPGGMDTQYF. In nucleotides, the CDR3 is TGTGCCTGGTCGATCCCAGGGGGCATGGATACGCAGTATTTT.

This clonotype was counted at least ten times. J is TRBJ1-2 and V is TRBV7-9; D gene uncertain. This CDR3 region has 13 residues. V gave up 5 bases and J gave up 6 bases, with 13 bases separating them. The V gene's germline CDR1 is SEHNR and CDR2 FQNEAQ (reference sequence). DNA for the CDR3: TGTGCCAGCAGCGGCGCCGGGTCTCATGGCTACACCTTC. Protein sequence: CASSGAGSHGYTF.

This clonotype was seen more than once but under ten times. The gene calls are TRBV7-2 and TRBJ2-1; 13 positions match TRBD2. V was pared by 4 bases and J by 10 bases, with 7 bases of the junction left unmatched. CDR3 length: 15 residues. Germline V gene lookup returns CDR1 SGHTA and CDR2 FQGNSA. CDR3 sequence reads: CASSWGLAGTDEQFF. The CDR3 DNA follows: TGTGCCAGCAGCTGGGGACTAGCGGGAACAGACGAGCAGTTCTTC.

This clonotype was detected only a few times. The J gene is TRBJ2-2, the V gene TRBV6-5; D unresolved. The CDR3 is 14 residues long. The V end was cut by 2 bases, the J end by 4 bases, with 8 bases between. Germline CDR1 MNHEY, CDR2 SVGAGI. CDR3 coding DNA: TGTGCCAGCAGTTACGACTCCCGCACCGGGGAGCTGTTTTTT. This codes for CASSYDSRTGELFF.

The V gene is TRBV15, the J gene TRBJ1-2, with unresolved D. This CDR3 region has 14 residues. Looked up from germline, CDR1 is LNHNV and CDR2 is YYDKDF (reference sequence). Trimming took 0 bases from V and 6 from J, leaving 11 bases between them. The CDR3 region has the DNA TGTGCCACCAGCAGAGATCGGGCGGGAAATGGCTACACCTTC. Its protein product is CATSRDRAGNGYTF.

The chain employs TRBV29-1 and TRBJ2-1; no clear D. This CDR3 has 15 residues. Germline CDR1 and CDR2: SQVTM and ANQGSEA. V was pared by 7 bases and J by 1 base, with 17 bases between. Here the CDR3 reads CSAELTSPSYNEQFF. The CDR3, as DNA: TGCAGCGCCGAGTTAACGTCGCCTTCCTACAATGAGCAGTTCTTC.

The chain carries TRBV19 and TRBJ1-6; D unclear. This CDR3 has 11 residues. From germline, CDR1 is LNHDA and CDR2 SQIVND (reference sequence). Trimming pared 4 bases from V and 9 bases from J, leaving 4 bases between. CDR3 nucleotides: TGTGCCAGTAGTAATGGTTCACCCCTCCACTTT. Protein sequence: CASSNGSPLHF.

The chain uses TRBV18 and TRBJ2-5, with 9 bases that match TRBD1. The CDR3 extends over 15 amino acids. J lost 2 bases, V lost 5 bases, and 6 bases had no gene match. CDR1 is KGHSH and CDR2 is LQKENI in the germline V gene. CDR3 sequence (DNA): TGTGCCAGCTCATTCGGGACAGGGACACAAGAGACCCAGTACTTC. As protein: CASSFGTGTQETQYF. The full variable domain, its missing parts supplied by reference TRBV18 and TRBJ2-5, is NAGVMQNPRHLVRRRGQEARLRCSPMKGHSHVYWYRQLPEEGLKFMVYLQKENIIDESGMPKERFSAEFPKEGPSILRIQQVVRGDSAAYFCASSFGTGTQETQYFGPGTRLLVL.

The J gene is TRBJ1-1, the V gene TRBV12-3 or TRBV12-4; weak D call: TRBD1 (6 bases). CDR3 length: 10 residues. V was shortened by 4 bases and J by 11 bases, with 8 bases between the two germline ends. For the CDR3, the DNA is TGTGCCAGCAGTTACAGGGCGGCTTTCTTT. This translates into CASSYRAAFF.

The DNA for the CDR3 is TGTGCCAGCAGTCAGACAGGGTTCGTATACGAGCAGTACTTC. It yields the protein CASSQTGFVYEQYF. This sequence joins TRBV6-1 and TRBJ2-7; 7 positions agree with TRBD1. V shed 5 bases, J shed 4 bases, and the junction held 8 bases outside the gene matches. The CDR3 is 14 amino acids. Germline CDR1 reads MNHNS; CDR2 reads SASEGT.

The chain recombines TRBV11-2 with TRBJ2-1, with D unresolved. This CDR3 is built from 16 residues. In germline, CDR1 is SGHAT, CDR2 FQNNGV. With 5 bases removed from V and 5 bases from J, the gap between germline ends came to 19 bases. The CDR3 bases are TGTGCCAGCAGCCCGCCGCAAATACAGTCAGACAATGAGCAGTTCTTC. Encoded protein: CASSPPQIQSDNEQFF. The variable domain in full, with the rest retrieved from reference TRBV11-2 and TRBJ2-1, is EAGVAQSPRYKIIEKRQSVAFWCNPISGHATLYWYQQILGQGPKLLIQFQNNGVVDDSQLPKDRFSAERLKGVDSTLKIQPAKLEDSAVYLCASSPPQIQSDNEQFFGPGTRLTVL.

This clonotype appeared many times. The V call is TRBV10-3, the J call TRBJ2-7; D is possibly TRBD2 (6 bases). Trimming took 2 bases from V and 5 from J, leaving 7 bases between them. The CDR3 extends over 12 amino acids. Looked up from germline, CDR1 is ENHRY and CDR2 is SYGVKD. CDR3: CAISEGGNEQYF. The CDR3 coding sequence is TGTGCCATCAGTGAGGGCGGGAACGAGCAGTACTTC.

This clonotype showed up just a few times. The V call is TRBV12-3 or TRBV12-4, the J call TRBJ2-1; 7 nucleotides agree with TRBD1. V lost 5 bases and J lost 5; bases outside the gene matches: 12. The CDR3 totals 16 residues. The CDR3: CASSETGTALNNEQFF. The CDR3 DNA follows: TGTGCCAGCAGTGAAACCGGGACAGCATTAAACAATGAGCAGTTCTTC.

This clonotype has just a few counts. Written as DNA, the CDR3 is TGCAGTGCTAGAGATACAGAGTATATGGACTACACCTTC. This translates into CSARDTEYMDYTF. V and J are TRBV20-1 and TRBJ1-2; D is undetermined. Germline CDR1 and CDR2: DFQATT and SNEGSKA (reference sequence). This CDR3 is 13 amino acids long. V was trimmed by 0 bases and J by 10 bases, leaving 15 bases between them.

This chain's CDR3 is CASSQSSTEAFF. CDR3 DNA: TGTGCCAGCAGCCAATCCAGTACTGAAGCTTTCTTT. This chain joins TRBV3-1 and TRBJ1-1; no clear D gene. Germline CDR1 and CDR2: LGHDT and YNNKEL (reference sequence). Trimming shortened V by 2 bases and J by 5 bases, and 6 bases separated the two germline ends. The CDR3 covers 12 residues.

The chain couples TRBV30 to TRBJ2-1, with a possible D match to TRBD2 (6 bases). Germline V gene sequence: CDR1 GTSNPN, CDR2 SVGIG (reference sequence). CDR3 size: 16 residues. Trimming removed 5 bases at V and 7 bases at J, with 24 bases between. Here the CDR3 DNA reads TGTGCCTGGGGCGCTCCTCGCGGGACGCATAAGAATGAGCAGTTCTTC. Translated: CAWGAPRGTHKNEQFF.

This chain uses TRBV19 with TRBJ1-1, with D unresolved. The V gene's germline CDR1 is LNHDA and CDR2 SQIVND (reference sequence). The CDR3 extends over 13 amino acids. With 10 bases removed from V and 1 base from J, the gap between germline ends came to 13 bases. Here the CDR3 reads CATRREGNTEAFF. DNA for the CDR3: TGTGCCACCCGGAGGGAGGGGAACACTGAAGCTTTCTTT.

There are a few counts of this clonotype. This sequence joins TRBV7-9 and TRBJ2-3, with D perhaps matching TRBD1 (6 bases). V was trimmed by 5 bases and J by 2 bases, leaving 14 bases between them. The CDR3 is 15 residues long. Germline CDR1 and CDR2: SEHNR and FQNEAQ (reference sequence). The CDR3 DNA is TGTGCCAGCAGCCTCTTTGTGGGGGCCACAGATACGCAGTATTTT. This translates into CASSLFVGATDTQYF.

The chain combines TRBV25-1 with TRBJ1-4; 7 bases align to TRBD1. J was trimmed by 0 bases and V by 4 bases; bases with no gene match: 5. Per the germline V gene, CDR1 is MGHDK and CDR2 is SYGVNS. The CDR3 is 16 amino acids. This CDR3 is CASSAGTASTNEKLFF. In DNA form, the CDR3 reads TGTGCCAGCAGTGCTGGGACAGCCTCAACTAATGAAAAACTGTTTTTT.

This clonotype was counted between two and nine times. This chain uses TRBV20-1 with TRBJ1-1; D gene unclear. The germline CDR1 and CDR2 sequences are DFQATT and SNEGSKA (reference sequence). The length of the CDR3 is 10 residues. In DNA form, the CDR3 reads TGCGGAGCCTACGACACTGAAGCTTTCTTT. It specifies CGAYDTEAFF.

V gene TRBV5-6 combines with J gene TRBJ2-5; D is uncertain. CDR3 size: 14 residues. The V end lost 5 bases, the J end lost 5 bases, and 16 bases lay between the germline ends. CDR1 and CDR2 from the germline V gene are SGHDT and YYEEEE. CDR3 DNA: TGTGCCAGCAGAGGACCCGCTGGGTCGGAGACCCAGTACTTC. Its translation is CASRGPAGSETQYF.

The chain employs TRBV5-4 and TRBJ2-5; no clear D. V dropped 2 bases and J dropped 2 bases, with 10 bases sitting between them. Per germline, CDR1 SGHNT and CDR2 YYREEE (reference sequence). The CDR3 length is 14 residues. CDR3 residues: CASSFRTEQETQYF. The DNA for the CDR3 is TGTGCCAGCAGCTTTAGGACCGAGCAAGAGACCCAGTACTTC.

V is TRBV12-3 or TRBV12-4 and J is TRBJ2-5; no clear D gene. Trimming cost V 5 bases and J 0 bases, with 13 bases left between them. The CDR3 extends over 15 amino acids. The CDR3 DNA reads TGTGCCAGCAGTCTAGGGCTTGGGTACCAAGAGACCCAGTACTTC. This translates into CASSLGLGYQETQYF.

This clonotype has only a few counts. V is TRBV7-9 and J is TRBJ2-3; the match to TRBD1 covers 9 bases. The CDR3 consists of 16 residues. The J segment lost 1 base and the V segment lost 5 bases, leaving 7 bases of the junction unmatched. Germline V gene sequence: CDR1 SEHNR, CDR2 FQNEAQ (reference sequence). CDR3 sequence reads: CASSVGTGWGTDTQYF. In DNA form, the CDR3 reads TGTGCCAGCAGCGTCGGGACAGGGTGGGGCACAGATACGCAGTATTTT.

This clonotype was seen only a few times. The chain recombines TRBV12-3 or TRBV12-4 with TRBJ2-2; TRBD2 aligns across 8 bases. CDR3 length: 16 residues. With 3 bases clipped from V and 4 bases from J, the junction kept 7 bases outside the gene matches. The CDR3 is CASSFTGTSSTGELFF. For the CDR3, the DNA is TGTGCCAGCAGTTTTACCGGGACTAGTAGCACCGGGGAGCTGTTTTTT.

The chain uses TRBV11-2 and TRBJ2-5; TRBD2 is a possible D gene (5 bases). Trimming took off 7 bases at V and 1 base at J, with 10 bases between the two ends. This CDR3 is built from 13 residues. In germline, CDR1 is SGHAT, CDR2 FQNNGV. The CDR3 sequence is CASTEVLQETQYF. DNA for the CDR3: TGTGCCAGCACGGAGGTCCTCCAAGAGACCCAGTACTTC.

The CDR3, as DNA: TGTGCCAGCAGTGAGGACAGGGTACGAGAGACCCAGTACTTC. It encodes CASSEDRVRETQYF. The chain couples TRBV6-1 to TRBJ2-5; TRBD1 matches 8 bases. The CDR3 has 14 amino acids. Trimming took 3 bases from V and 4 from J; bases not matched to a gene: 4. CDR1 MNHNS and CDR2 SASEGT come from the germline V gene.

This chain uses TRBV3-1 with TRBJ1-1; D unresolved. Per the germline V gene, CDR1 is LGHDT and CDR2 is YNNKEL (reference sequence). CDR3 length equals 12 residues. Trimming removed 2 bases at V and 6 bases at J, with 7 bases between. CDR3 bases: TGTGCCAGCAGCCAAATGAGGGCTGAAGCTTTCTTT. It yields the protein CASSQMRAEAFF.

The chain recombines TRBV7-9 with TRBJ2-7; D is perhaps TRBD2 (7 bases). V dropped 4 bases and J dropped 3 bases, with 13 bases sitting between them. This CDR3 region has 14 residues. Germline V gene sequence: CDR1 SEHNR, CDR2 FQNEAQ (reference sequence). The CDR3: CASSSSRGGYEQYF. DNA of the CDR3: TGTGCCAGCAGCTCTTCAAGGGGGGGCTACGAGCAGTACTTC.